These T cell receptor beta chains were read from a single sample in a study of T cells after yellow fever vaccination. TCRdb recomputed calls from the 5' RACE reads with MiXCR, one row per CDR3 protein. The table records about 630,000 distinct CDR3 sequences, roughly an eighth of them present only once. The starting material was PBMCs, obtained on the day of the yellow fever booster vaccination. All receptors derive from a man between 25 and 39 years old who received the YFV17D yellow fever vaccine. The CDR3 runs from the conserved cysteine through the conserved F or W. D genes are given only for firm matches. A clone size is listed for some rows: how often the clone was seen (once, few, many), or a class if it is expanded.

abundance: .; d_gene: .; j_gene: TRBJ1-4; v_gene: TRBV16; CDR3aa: CASSLREATNEKLFF; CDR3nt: TGTGCCAGCAGCCTTAGAGAAGCAACTAATGAAAAACTGTTTTTT
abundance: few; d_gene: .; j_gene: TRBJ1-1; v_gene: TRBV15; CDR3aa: CATSEEGGTEAFF; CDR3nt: TGTGCCACCAGCGAAGAAGGGGGCACTGAAGCTTTCTTT
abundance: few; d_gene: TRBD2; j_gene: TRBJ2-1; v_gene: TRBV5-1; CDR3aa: CASRQASGRGSNEQFF; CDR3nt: TGCGCCAGCCGACAAGCTAGCGGGAGAGGTAGCAATGAGCAGTTCTTC
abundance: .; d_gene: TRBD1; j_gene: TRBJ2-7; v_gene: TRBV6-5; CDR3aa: CASSYGRGTGRYEQYF; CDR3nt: TGTGCCAGCAGTTACGGGCGCGGGACAGGGCGCTACGAGCAGTACTTC
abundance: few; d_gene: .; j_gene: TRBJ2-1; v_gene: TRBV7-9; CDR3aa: CASSLDTGGEFF; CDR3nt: TGTGCCAGCAGCTTGGATACTGGTGGGGAGTTCTTC
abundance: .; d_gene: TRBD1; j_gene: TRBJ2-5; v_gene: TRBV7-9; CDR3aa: CASSARGGAETQYF; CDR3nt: TGTGCCAGCAGCGCGCGAGGGGGCGCAGAGACCCAGTACTTC
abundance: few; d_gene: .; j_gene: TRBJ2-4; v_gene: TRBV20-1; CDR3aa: CSASHQNIQYF; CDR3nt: TGCAGTGCTAGTCACCAAAACATTCAGTACTTC
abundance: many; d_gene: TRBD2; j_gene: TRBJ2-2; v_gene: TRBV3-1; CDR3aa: CASSPRGGTGELFF; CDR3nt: TGTGCCAGCAGCCCGCGGGGGGGTACCGGGGAGCTGTTTTTT
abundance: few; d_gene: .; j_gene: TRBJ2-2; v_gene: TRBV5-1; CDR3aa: CASSPFGGEGELFF; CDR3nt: TGCGCCAGCAGCCCGTTCGGGGGAGAGGGGGAGCTGTTTTTT
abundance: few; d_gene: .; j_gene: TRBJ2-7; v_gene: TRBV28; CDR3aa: CASSFDGFGEQYF; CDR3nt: TGTGCCAGCAGTTTCGACGGATTCGGCGAGCAGTACTTC
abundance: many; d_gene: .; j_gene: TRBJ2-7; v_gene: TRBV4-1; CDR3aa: CASSARDDSSYEQYF; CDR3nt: TGCGCCAGCAGCGCCCGGGACGACAGCTCCTACGAGCAGTACTTC
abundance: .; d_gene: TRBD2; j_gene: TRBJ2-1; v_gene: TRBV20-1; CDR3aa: CCARDAPSGSAGEQFF; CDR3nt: TGCTGTGCTAGAGATGCCCCTAGCGGGAGTGCTGGTGAGCAGTTCTTC
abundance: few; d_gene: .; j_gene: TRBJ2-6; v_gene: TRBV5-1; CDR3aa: CASSSASGGANVLTF; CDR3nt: TGCGCCAGCAGCTCGGCGTCCGGGGGGGCCAACGTCCTGACTTTC
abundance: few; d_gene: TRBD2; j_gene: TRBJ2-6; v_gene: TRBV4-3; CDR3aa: CASSQAAQRGFSGANVLTF; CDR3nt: TGCGCCAGCAGCCAAGCGGCTCAGCGGGGATTCTCTGGGGCCAACGTCCTGACTTTC
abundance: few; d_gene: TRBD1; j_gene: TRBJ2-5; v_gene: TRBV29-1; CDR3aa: CSVVGQGETQYF; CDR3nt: TGCAGCGTTGTCGGACAGGGCGAGACCCAGTACTTC
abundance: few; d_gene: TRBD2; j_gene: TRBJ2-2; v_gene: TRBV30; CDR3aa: CAGNPGSSGTKGGELFF; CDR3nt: TGTGCCGGGAACCCCGGTAGTAGCGGGACGAAGGGCGGGGAGCTGTTTTTT
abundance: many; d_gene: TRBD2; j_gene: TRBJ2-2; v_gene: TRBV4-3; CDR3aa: CASSLSMIAGAGTGELFF; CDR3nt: TGCGCCAGCAGCCTCTCAATGATAGCGGGAGCTGGCACCGGGGAGCTGTTTTTT
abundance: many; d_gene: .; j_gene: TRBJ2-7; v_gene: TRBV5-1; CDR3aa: CASSLGELDEQYF; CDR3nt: TGCGCCAGCAGCTTGGGGGAACTCGACGAGCAGTACTTC
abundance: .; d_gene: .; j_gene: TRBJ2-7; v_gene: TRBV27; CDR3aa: CASSLTSGSIFYEQYF; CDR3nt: TGTGCCAGCAGTTTAACTTCAGGGAGCATTTTCTACGAGCAGTACTTC
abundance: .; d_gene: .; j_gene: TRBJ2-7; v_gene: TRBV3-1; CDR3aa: CASSQELGLPYEQYF; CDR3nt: TGTGCCAGCAGCCAAGAGCTCGGGTTGCCCTACGAGCAGTACTTC
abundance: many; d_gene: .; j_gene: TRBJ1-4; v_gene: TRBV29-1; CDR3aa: CSVRGPTNEKLFF; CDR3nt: TGCAGCGTCCGGGGGCCAACTAATGAAAAACTGTTTTTT
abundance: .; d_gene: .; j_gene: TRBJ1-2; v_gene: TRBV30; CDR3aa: CAGQSGERYTF; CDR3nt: TGTGCCGGACAGTCTGGTGAGCGCTACACCTTC
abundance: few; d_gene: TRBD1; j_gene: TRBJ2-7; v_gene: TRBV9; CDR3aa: CASSVAGTAFYEQYF; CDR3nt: TGTGCCAGCAGCGTAGCCGGGACAGCCTTCTACGAGCAGTACTTC
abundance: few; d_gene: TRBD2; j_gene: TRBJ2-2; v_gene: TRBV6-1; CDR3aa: CASSRLAGVFGELFF; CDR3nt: TGTGCCAGCAGTAGACTAGCGGGAGTGTTCGGGGAGCTGTTTTTT
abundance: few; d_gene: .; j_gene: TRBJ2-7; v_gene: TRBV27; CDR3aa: CASSLLNDRHEQYF; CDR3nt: TGTGCCAGCAGTTTATTGAATGACAGGCACGAGCAGTACTTC
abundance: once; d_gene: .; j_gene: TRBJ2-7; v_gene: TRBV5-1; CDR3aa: CASSLEGRPSYEQYF; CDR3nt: TGCGCCAGCAGCCTGGAGGGACGACCCTCCTACGAGCAGTACTTC
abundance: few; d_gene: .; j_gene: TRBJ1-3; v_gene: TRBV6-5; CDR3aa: CASSYFSGGASGNTIYF; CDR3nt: TGTGCCAGCAGTTACTTTTCCGGCGGGGCCTCTGGAAACACCATATATTTT
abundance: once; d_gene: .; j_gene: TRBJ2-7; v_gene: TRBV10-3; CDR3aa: CAISDPSEEGWYEQYF; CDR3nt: TGTGCCATCAGTGATCCTAGCGAAGAGGGGTGGTACGAGCAGTACTTC
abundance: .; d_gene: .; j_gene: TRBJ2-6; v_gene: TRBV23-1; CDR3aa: CARPLPGGANVLTF; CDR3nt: TGCGCCAGACCTCTTCCGGGTGGGGCCAACGTCCTGACTTTC
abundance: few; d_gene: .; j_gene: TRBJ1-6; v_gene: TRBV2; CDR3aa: CASSARSNSPLHF; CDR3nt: TGTGCCAGCAGTGCGCGGTCTAATTCACCCCTCCACTTT
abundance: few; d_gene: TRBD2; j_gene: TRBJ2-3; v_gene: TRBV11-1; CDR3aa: CASSLTPLGTRSTDTQYF; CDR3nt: TGTGCCAGCAGCTTGACCCCCCTCGGGACTAGATCCACAGATACGCAGTATTTT
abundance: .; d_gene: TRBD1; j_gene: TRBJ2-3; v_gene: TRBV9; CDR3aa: CASSHRGRTDTKYF; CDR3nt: TGTGCCAGCAGTCACAGGGGGCGGACAGATACGAAGTATTTT
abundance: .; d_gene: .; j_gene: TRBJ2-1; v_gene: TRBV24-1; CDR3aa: CATSDPVVRNEQFF; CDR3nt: TGTGCCACCAGTGATCCAGTTGTGAGGAATGAGCAGTTCTTC
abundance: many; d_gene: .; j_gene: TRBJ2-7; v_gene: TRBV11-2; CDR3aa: CASSLEVVASGLWDEQYF; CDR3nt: TGTGCCAGCAGCTTAGAGGTTGTTGCGAGCGGGTTGTGGGACGAGCAGTACTTC
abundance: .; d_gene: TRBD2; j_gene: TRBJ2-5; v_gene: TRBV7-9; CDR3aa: CATAAWEGFQETQYF; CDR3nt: TGTGCCACCGCGGCGTGGGAGGGCTTCCAAGAGACCCAGTACTTC
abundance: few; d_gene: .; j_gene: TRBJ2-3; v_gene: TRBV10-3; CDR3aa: CAISVNSGTDTQYF; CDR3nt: TGTGCCATCAGTGTAAACAGCGGCACAGATACGCAGTATTTT
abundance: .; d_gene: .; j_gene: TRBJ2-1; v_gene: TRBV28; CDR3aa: CASSFLNGANEQFF; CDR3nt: TGTGCCAGCAGTTTCTTGAATGGGGCCAATGAGCAGTTCTTC
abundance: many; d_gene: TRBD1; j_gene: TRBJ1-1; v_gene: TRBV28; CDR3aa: CASNGQGTPFGTEAFF; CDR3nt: TGTGCCAGCAACGGACAGGGCACCCCTTTCGGCACTGAAGCTTTCTTT
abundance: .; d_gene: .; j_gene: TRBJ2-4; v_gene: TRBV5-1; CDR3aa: CASSPSEDIQYF; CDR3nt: TGCGCCAGCAGCCCCTCCGAGGACATTCAGTACTTC
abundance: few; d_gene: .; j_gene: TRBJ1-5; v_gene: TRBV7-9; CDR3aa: CASSSDGPNQPQHF; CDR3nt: TGTGCCAGCAGCTCGGACGGACCTAATCAGCCCCAGCATTTT
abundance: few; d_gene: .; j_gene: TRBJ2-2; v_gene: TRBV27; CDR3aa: CASSGSPGRGTGELFF; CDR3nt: TGTGCCAGCAGCGGTTCCCCTGGTCGAGGCACCGGGGAGCTGTTTTTT
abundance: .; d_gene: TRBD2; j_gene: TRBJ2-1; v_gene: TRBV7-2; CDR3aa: CASSLGLAGAVF; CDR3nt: TGTGCCAGCAGCTTGGGACTAGCGGGAGCGGTCTTC
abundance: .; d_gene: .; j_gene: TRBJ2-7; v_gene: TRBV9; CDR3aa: CASSVTGSPYEQYF; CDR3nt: TGTGCCAGCAGCGTAACGGGTAGCCCCTACGAGCAGTACTTC
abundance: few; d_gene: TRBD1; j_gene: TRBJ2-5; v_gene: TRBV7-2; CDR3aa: CASSPFGTARTQYF; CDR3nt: TGTGCCAGCAGCCCATTCGGGACAGCCAGGACCCAGTACTTC
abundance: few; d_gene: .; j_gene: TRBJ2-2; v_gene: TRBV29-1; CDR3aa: CSVLGANTGELFF; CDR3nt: TGCAGCGTCCTTGGAGCGAACACCGGGGAGCTGTTTTTT
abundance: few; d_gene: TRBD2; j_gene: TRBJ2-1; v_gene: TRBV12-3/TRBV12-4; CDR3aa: CASGPTTGLGNNEQFF; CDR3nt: TGTGCCAGCGGTCCAACTACGGGACTAGGGAACAATGAGCAGTTCTTC
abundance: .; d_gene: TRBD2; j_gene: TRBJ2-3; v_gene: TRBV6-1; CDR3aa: CASSLTKGGPTDTQYF; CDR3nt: TGTGCCAGCAGCCTGACTAAGGGAGGGCCCACAGATACGCAGTATTTT
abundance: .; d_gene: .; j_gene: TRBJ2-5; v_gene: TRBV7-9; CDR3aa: CASSGWNPGETQYF; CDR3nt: TGTGCCAGCAGTGGTTGGAACCCCGGTGAGACCCAGTACTTC
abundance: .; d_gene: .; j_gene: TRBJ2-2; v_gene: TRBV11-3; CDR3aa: CASSGGNRALNTGELFF; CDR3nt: TGTGCCAGCAGCGGAGGAAACAGGGCTCTGAACACCGGGGAGCTGTTTTTT
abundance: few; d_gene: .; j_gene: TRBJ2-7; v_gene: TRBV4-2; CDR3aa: CASSQSLSEGAYEQYF; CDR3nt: TGTGCCAGCAGCCAAAGTCTCTCCGAGGGGGCCTACGAGCAGTACTTC
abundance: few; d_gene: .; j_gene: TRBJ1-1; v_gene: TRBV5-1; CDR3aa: CASSLEAGLTEAFF; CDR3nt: TGCGCCAGCAGCTTGGAGGCAGGGCTGACTGAAGCTTTCTTT
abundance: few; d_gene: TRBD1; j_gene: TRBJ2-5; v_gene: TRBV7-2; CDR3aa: CASSPNVGTGVETQYF; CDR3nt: TGTGCCAGCAGCCCAAACGTAGGGACAGGGGTAGAGACCCAGTACTTC